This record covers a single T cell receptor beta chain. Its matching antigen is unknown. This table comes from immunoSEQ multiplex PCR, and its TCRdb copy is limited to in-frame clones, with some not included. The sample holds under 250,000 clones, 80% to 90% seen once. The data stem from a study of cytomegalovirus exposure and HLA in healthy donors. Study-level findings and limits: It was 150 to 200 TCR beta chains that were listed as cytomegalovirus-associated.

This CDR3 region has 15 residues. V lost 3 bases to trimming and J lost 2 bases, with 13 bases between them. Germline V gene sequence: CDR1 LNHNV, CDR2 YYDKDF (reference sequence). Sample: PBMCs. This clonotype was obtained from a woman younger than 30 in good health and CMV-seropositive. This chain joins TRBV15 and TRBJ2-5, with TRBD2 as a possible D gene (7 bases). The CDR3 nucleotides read TGTGCCACCAGCAGGTGGGGGGGGCCTCAAGAGACCCAGTACTTC. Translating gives CATSRWGGPQETQYF.